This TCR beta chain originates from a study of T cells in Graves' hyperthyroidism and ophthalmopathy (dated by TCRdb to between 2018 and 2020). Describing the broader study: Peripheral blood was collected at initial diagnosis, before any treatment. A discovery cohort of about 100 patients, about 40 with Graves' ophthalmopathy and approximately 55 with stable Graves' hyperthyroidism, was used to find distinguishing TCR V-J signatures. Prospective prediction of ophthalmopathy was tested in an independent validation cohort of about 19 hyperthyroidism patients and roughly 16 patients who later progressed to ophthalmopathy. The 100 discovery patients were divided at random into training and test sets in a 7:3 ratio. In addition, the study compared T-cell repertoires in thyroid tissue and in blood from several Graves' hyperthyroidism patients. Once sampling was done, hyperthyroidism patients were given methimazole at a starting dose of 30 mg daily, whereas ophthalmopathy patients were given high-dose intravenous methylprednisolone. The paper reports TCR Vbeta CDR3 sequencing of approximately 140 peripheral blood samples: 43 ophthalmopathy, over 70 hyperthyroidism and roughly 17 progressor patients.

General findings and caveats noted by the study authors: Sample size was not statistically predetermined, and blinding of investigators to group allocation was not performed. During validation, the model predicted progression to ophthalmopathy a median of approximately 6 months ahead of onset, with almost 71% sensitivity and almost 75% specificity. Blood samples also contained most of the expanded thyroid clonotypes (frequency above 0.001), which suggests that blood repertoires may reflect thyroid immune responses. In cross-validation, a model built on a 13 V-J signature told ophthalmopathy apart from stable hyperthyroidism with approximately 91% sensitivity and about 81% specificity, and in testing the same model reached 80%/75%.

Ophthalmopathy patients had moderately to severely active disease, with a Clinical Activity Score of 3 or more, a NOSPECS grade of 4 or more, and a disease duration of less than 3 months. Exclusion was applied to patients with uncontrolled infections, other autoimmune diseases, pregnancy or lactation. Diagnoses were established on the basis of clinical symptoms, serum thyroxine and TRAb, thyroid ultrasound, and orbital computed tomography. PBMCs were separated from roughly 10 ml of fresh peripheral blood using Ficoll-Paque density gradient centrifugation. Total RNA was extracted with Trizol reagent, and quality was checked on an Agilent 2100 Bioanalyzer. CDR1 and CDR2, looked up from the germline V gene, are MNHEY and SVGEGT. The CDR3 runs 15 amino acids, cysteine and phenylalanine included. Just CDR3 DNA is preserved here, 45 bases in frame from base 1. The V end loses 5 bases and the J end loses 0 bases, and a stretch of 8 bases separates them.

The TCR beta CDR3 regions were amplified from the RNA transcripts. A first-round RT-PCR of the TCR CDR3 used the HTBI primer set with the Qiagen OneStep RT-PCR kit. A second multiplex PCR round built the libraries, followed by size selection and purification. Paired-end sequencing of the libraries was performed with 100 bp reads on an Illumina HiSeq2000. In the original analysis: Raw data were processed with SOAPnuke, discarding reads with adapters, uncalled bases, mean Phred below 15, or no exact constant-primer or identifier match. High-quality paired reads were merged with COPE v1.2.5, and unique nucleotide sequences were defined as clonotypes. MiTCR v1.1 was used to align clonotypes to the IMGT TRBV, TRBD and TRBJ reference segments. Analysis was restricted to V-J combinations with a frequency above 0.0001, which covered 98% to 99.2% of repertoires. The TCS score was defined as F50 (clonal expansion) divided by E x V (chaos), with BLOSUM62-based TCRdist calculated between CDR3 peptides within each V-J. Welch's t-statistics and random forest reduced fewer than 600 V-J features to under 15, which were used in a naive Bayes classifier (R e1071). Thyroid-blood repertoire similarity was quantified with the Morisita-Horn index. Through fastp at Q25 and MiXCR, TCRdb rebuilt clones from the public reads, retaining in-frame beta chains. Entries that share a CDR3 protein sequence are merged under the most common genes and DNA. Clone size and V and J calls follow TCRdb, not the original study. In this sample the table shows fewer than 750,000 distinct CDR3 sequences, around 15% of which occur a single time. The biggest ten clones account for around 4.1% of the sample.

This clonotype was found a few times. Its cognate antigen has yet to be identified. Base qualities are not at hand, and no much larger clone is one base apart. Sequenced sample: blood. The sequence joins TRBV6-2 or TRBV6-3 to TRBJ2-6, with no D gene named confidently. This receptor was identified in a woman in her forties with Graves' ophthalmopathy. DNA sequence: TGTGCCAGCAGTGGTATAAACTCTGGGGCCAACGTCCTGACTTTC. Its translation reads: CASSGINSGANVLTF.